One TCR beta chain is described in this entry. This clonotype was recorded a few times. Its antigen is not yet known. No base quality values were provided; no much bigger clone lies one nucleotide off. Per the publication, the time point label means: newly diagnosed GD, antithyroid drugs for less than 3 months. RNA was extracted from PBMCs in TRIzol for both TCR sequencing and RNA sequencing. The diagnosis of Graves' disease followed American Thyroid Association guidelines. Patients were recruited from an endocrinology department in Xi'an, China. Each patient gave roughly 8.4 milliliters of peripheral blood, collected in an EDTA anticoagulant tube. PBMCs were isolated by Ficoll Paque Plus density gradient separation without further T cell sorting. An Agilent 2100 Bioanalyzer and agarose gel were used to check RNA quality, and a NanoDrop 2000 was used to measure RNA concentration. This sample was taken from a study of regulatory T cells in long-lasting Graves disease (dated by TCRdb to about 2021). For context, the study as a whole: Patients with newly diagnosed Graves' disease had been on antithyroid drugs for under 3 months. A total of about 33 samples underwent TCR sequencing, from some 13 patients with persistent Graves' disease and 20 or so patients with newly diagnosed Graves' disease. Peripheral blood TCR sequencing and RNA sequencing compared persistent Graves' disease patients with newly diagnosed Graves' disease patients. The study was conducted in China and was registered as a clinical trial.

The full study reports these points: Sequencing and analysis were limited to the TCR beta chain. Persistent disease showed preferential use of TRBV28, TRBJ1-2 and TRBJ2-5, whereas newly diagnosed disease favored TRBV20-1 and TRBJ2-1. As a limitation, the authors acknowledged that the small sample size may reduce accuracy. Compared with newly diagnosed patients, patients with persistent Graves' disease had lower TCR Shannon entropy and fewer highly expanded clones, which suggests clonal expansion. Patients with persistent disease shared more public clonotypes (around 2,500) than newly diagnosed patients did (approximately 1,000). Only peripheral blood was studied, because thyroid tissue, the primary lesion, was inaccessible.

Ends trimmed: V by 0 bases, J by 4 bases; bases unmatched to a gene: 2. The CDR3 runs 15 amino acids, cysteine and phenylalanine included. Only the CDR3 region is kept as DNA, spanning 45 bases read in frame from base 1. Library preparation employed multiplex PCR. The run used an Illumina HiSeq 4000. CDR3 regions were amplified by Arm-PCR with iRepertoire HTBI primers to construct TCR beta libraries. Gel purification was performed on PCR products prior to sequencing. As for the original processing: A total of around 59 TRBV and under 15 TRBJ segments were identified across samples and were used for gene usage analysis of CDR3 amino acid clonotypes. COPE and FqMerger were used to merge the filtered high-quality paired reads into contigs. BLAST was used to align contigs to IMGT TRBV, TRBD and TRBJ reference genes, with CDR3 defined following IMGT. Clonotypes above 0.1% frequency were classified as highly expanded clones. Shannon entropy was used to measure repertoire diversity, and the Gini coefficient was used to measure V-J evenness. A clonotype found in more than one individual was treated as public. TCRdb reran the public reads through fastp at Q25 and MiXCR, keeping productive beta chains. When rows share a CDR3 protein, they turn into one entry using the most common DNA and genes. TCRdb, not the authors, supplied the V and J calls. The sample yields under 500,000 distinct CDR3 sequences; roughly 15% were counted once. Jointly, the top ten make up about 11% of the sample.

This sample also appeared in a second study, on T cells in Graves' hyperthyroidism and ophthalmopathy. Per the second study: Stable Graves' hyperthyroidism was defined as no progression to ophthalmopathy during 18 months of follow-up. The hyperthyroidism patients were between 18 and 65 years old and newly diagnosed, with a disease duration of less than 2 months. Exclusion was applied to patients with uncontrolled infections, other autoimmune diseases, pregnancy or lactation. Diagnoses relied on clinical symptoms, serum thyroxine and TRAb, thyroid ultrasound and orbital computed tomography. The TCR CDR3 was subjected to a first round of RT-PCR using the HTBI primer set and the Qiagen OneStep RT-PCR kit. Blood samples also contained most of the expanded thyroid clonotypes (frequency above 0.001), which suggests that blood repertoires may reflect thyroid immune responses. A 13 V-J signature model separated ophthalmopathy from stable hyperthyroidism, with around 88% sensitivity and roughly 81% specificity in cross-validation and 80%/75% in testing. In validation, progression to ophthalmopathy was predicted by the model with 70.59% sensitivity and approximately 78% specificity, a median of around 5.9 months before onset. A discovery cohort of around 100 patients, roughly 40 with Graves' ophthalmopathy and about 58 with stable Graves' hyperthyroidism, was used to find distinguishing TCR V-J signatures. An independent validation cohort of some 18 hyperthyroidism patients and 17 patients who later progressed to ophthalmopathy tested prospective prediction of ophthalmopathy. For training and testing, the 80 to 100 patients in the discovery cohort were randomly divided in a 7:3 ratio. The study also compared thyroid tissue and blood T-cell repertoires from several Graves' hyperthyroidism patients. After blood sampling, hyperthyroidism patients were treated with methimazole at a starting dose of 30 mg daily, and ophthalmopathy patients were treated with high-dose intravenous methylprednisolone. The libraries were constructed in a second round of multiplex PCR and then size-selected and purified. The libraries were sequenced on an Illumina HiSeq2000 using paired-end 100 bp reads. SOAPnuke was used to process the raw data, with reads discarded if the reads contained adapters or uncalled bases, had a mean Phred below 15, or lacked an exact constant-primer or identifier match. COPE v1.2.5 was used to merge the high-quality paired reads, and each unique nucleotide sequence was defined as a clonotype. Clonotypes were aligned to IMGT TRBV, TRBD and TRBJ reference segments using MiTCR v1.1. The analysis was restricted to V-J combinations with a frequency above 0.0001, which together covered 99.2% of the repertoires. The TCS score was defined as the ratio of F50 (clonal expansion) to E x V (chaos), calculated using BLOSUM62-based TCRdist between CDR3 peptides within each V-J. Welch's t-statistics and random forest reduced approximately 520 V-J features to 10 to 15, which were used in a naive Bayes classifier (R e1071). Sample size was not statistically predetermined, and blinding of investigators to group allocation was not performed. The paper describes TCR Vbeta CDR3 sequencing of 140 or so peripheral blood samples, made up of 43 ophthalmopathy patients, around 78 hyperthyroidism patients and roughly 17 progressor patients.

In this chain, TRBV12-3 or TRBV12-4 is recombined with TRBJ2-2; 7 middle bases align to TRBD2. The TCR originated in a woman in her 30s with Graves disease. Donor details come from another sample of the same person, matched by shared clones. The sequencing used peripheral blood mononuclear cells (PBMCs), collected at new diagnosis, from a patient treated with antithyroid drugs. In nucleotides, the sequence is TGTGCCAGCAGTTTAGCCGGGACTATCACCGGGGAGCTGTTTTTT. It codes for CASSLAGTITGELFF.